This T cell receptor (beta chain) is drawn from a study of blood T cell repertoires in COVID-19. The method was immunoSEQ multiplex PCR; TCRdb's version includes in-frame clones alone and lacks a portion of them. The sample shows fewer than 55,000 clones, roughly 70% of them seen only once. The sequence was obtained from a woman between 65 and 79 years old with acute or convalescent COVID-19. The sequenced sample consisted of peripheral blood.

The CDR3 sequence: CASSRSRGGMNTEAFF. CDR3 coding DNA: TGTGCCAGCAGTAGAAGTCGAGGAGGGATGAACACTGAAGCTTTCTTT. The genes are TRBV28 and TRBJ1-1; no clear D. V was cut by 5 bases and J by 0 bases, with 16 bases left in between. The CDR3 extends over 16 amino acids. Per the germline V gene, CDR1 is MDHEN and CDR2 is SYDVKM. Looking up the rest from reference TRBV28 and TRBJ1-1 gives the full variable domain: DVKVTQSSRYLVKRTGEKVFLECVQDMDHENMFWYRQDPGLGLRLIYFSYDVKMKEKGDIPEGYSVSREKKERFSLILESASTNQTSMYLCASSRSRGGMNTEAFFGQGTRLTVV.